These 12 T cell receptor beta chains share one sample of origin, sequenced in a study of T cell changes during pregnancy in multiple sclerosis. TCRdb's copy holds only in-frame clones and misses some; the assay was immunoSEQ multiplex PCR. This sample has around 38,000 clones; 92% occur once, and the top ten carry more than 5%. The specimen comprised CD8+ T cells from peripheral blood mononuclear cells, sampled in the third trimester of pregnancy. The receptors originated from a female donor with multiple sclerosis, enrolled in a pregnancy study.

The CDR3 region is CASSSRTGHYEQYF. The CDR3 DNA is TGTGCCAGCAGCTCACGGACAGGGCACTACGAGCAGTACTTC. V usage is TRBV11-1 and J usage is TRBJ2-7; 8 positions match TRBD1. V dropped 4 bases and J dropped 3; count of bases not matched to a gene: 5. CDR3 size: 14 residues. CDR1 is SGHAT and CDR2 is FQDESV in the germline V gene (reference sequence).

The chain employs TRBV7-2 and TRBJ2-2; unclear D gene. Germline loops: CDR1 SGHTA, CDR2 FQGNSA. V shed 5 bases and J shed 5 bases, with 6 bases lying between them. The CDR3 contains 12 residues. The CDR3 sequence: CASSLGTGELFF. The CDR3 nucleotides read TGTGCCAGCAGCCTCGGTACCGGGGAGCTGTTTTTT. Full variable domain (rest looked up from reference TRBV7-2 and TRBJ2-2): GAGVSQSPSNKVTEKGKDVELRCDPISGHTALYWYRQSLGQGLEFLIYFQGNSAPDKSGLPSDRFSAERTGGSVSTLTIQRTQQEDSAVYLCASSLGTGELFFGEGSRLTVL.

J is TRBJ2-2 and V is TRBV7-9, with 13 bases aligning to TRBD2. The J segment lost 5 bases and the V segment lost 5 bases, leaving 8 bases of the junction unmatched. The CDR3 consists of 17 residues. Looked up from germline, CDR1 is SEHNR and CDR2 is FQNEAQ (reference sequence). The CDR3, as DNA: TGTGCCAGCAGCCCCCTTCGACTAGCGGGAGGAACCGGGGAGCTGTTTTTT. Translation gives CASSPLRLAGGTGELFF. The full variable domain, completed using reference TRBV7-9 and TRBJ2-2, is DTGVSQNPRHKITKRGQNVTFRCDPISEHNRLYWYRQTLGQGPEFLTYFQNEAQLEKSRLLSDRFSAERPKGSFSTLEIQRTEQGDSAMYLCASSPLRLAGGTGELFFGEGSRLTVL.

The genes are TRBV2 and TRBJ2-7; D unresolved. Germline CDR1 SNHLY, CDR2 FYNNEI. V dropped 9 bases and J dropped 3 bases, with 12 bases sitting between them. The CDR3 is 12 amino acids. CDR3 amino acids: CARQDMFYEQYF. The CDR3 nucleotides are TGTGCCAGACAAGACATGTTCTACGAGCAGTACTTC.

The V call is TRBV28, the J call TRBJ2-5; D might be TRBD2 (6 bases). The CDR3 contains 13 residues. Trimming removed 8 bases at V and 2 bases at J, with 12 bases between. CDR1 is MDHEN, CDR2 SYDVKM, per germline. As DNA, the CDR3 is TGTGCCAGCCAAATTAGCGGTCAAGAGACCCAGTACTTC. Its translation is CASQISGQETQYF.

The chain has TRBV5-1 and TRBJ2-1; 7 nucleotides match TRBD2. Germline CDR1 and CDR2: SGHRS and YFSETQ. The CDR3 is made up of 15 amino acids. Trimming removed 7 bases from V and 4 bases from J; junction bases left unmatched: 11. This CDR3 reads CASSIWAGEYNEQFF. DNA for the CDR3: TGCGCCAGCTCGATATGGGCGGGAGAGTACAATGAGCAGTTCTTC.

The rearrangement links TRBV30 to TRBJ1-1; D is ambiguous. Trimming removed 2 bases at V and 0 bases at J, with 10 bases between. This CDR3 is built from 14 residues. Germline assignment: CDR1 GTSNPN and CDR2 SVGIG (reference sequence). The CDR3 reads CAWSRLQMNTEAFF. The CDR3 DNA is TGTGCCTGGAGTCGATTACAGATGAACACTGAAGCTTTCTTT.

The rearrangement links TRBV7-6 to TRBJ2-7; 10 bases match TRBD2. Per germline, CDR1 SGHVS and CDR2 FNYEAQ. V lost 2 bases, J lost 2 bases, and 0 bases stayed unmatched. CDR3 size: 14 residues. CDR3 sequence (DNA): TGTGCCAGCAGCTTAACTAGCGGGGCCTACGAGCAGTACTTC. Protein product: CASSLTSGAYEQYF.

The CDR3 DNA reads as TGTGCCAGCAGACCAGGGGTACGCTACGAGCAGTACTTC. It is translated as CASRPGVRYEQYF. V and J are TRBV6-1 and TRBJ2-7; possibly TRBD1 for D (6 bases). Trimming removed 6 bases from V and 3 bases from J, with 12 bases in between. Per germline, CDR1 MNHNS and CDR2 SASEGT. The CDR3 runs to 13 residues.

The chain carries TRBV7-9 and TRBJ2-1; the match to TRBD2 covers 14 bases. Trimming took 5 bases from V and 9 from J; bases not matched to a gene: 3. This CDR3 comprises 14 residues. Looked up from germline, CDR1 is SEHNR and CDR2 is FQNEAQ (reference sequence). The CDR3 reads CASSRGTSGGEQFF. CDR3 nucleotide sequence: TGTGCCAGCAGCCGGGGGACTAGCGGGGGTGAGCAGTTCTTC.

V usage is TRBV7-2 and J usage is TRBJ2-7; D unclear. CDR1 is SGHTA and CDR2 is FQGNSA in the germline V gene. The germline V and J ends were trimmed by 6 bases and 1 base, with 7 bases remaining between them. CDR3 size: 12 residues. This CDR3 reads CASSSNSYEQYF. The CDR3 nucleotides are TGTGCCAGCAGTTCTAATTCCTACGAGCAGTACTTC.

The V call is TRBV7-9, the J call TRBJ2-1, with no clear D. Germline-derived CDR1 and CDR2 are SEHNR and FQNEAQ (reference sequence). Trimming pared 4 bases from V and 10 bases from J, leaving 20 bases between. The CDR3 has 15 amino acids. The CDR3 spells CASSSFEANPREQFF. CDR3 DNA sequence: TGTGCCAGCAGCTCCTTCGAGGCCAATCCCCGAGAGCAGTTCTTC.